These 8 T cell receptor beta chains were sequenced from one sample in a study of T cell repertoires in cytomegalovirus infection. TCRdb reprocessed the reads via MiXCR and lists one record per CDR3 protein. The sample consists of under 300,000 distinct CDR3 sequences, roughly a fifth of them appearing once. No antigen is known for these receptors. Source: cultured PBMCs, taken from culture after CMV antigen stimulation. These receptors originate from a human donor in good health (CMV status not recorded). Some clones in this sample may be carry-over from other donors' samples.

DNA for the CDR3: TGTGCCAGCAGCTTAGGGACTAGCGGGGCCAATGAGCAGTTCTTC. As protein: CASSLGTSGANEQFF. The chain recombines TRBV5-4 with TRBJ2-1, with 13 positions matching TRBD2. CDR3 length: 15 residues. Germline assignment: CDR1 SGHNT and CDR2 YYREEE (reference sequence). Losses at the gene ends were 2 bases for V and 6 bases for J; bases not matched to a gene: 2.

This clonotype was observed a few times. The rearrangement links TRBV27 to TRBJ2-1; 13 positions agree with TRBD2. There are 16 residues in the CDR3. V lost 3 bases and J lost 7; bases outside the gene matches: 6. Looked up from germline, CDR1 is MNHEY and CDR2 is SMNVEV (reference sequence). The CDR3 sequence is CASSFQGLAGVNEQFF. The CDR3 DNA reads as TGTGCCAGCAGTTTTCAAGGACTAGCGGGAGTGAATGAGCAGTTCTTC.

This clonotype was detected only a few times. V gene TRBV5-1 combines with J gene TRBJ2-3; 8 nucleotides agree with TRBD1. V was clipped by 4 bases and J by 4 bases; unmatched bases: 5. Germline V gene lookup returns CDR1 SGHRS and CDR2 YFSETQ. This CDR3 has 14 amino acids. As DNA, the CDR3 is TGCGCCAGCAGCCAGGGACAGGAACCAGATACGCAGTATTTT. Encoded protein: CASSQGQEPDTQYF.

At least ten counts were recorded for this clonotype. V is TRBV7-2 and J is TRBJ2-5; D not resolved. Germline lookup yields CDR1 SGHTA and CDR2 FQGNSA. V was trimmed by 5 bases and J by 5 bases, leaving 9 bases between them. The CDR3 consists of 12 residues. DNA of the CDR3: TGTGCCAGCAGCAGGGTAGGGGAGACCCAGTACTTC. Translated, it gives CASSRVGETQYF.

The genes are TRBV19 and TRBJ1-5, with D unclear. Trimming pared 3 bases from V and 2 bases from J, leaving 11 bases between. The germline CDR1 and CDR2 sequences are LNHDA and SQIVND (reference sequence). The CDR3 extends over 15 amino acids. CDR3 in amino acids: CASSIEVTRNQPQHF. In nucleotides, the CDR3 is TGTGCCAGTAGTATCGAGGTCACCCGCAATCAGCCCCAGCATTTT. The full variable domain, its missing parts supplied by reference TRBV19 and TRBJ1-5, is DGGITQSPKYLFRKEGQNVTLSCEQNLNHDAMYWYRQDPGQGLRLIYYSQIVNDFQKGDIAEGYSVSREKKESFPLTVTSAQKNPTAFYLCASSIEVTRNQPQHFGDGTRLSIL.

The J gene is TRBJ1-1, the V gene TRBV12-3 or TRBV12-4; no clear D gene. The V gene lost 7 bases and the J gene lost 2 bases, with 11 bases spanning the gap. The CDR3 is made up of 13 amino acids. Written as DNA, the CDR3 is TGTGCCAGCAAGGCTCCCGGCAACACTGAAGCTTTCTTT. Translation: CASKAPGNTEAFF.

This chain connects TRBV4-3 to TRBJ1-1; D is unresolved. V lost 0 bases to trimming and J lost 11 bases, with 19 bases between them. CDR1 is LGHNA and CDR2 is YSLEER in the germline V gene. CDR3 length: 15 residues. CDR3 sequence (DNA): TGCGCCAGCAGCCAAGATCCCCTCATCCTCAGAAGGGCTTTCTTT. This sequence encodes CASSQDPLILRRAFF.

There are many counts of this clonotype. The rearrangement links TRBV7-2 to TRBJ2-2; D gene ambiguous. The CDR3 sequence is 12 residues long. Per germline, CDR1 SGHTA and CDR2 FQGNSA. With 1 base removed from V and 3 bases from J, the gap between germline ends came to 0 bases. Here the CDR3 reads CASSLDTGELFF. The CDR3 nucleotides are TGTGCCAGCAGCTTAGACACCGGGGAGCTGTTTTTT.